The rows below give T cell receptor beta chains drawn from one sample of a study of T cell repertoires in cytomegalovirus infection. Using its own MiXCR run on the reads, TCRdb lists one record per CDR3 protein. The sample contains roughly 310,000 distinct CDR3 sequences, roughly a sixth of which appear only once. Sample: PBMCs. These receptors were obtained from a human donor in good health (CMV status not recorded). Some clones in this sample may be carry-over from other donors' samples. Both conserved end residues are part of each CDR3. A D gene is named only where the DNA matches it firmly. Clone sizes are given selectively: once, few, many, or a class where the clone is expanded.

clone size | J gene | V gene | D gene | CDR3 DNA | CDR3 protein
few | TRBJ1-1 | TRBV11-2 | NA | TGTGCCAGCAGCCTGGACAGCTTCAGAGGGAACACTGAAGCTTTCTTT | CASSLDSFRGNTEAFF
few | TRBJ1-5 | TRBV2 | NA | TGTGCCAGCAGTGGCCACCTGGGGCAGGGCTACAAGGATCAGCCCCAGCATTTT | CASSGHLGQGYKDQPQHF
NA | TRBJ1-1 | TRBV4-1 | TRBD1 | TGTGCCAGCAGCCCCGCAGCCGGGACAGCGAACACTGAAGCTTTCTTT | CASSPAAGTANTEAFF
NA | TRBJ2-2 | TRBV10-3 | NA | TGTGCCATCAGCTACAGGGAAGCCGGGGAGCTGTTTTTT | CAISYREAGELFF
NA | TRBJ2-6 | TRBV18 | NA | TGTGCCAGCTCACCACCTTTTGGCTCTGGGGCCAACGTCCTGACTTTC | CASSPPFGSGANVLTF
few | TRBJ1-2 | TRBV28 | TRBD1 | TGTGCCAGCAGCCCTTTCTACCAAGCCCCGGACAGGGGTAACTATGGCTACACCTTC | CASSPFYQAPDRGNYGYTF
many | TRBJ1-2 | TRBV7-2 | NA | TGTGCCAGCAGTACTCAGGGTCGAGGCTACACCTTC | CASSTQGRGYTF
many | TRBJ1-2 | TRBV7-2 | NA | TGTGCCAGCAGCTTAGGGGGGGAACTCCCTGGCTACACCTTC | CASSLGGELPGYTF
many | TRBJ2-6 | TRBV27 | NA | TGTGCCAGCAGGGAAATGTTGGCTGGGGCCAACGTCCTGACTTTC | CASREMLAGANVLTF
many | TRBJ2-1 | TRBV6-2/TRBV6-3 | TRBD2 | TGTGCCAGCAGACTTAGCGGGGGGCCCTCCTACAATGAGCAGTTCTTC | CASRLSGGPSYNEQFF
NA | TRBJ2-2 | TRBV20-1 | NA | TGCAGTGCTAGAGAGCAAAACACCGGGGAGCTGTTTTTT | CSAREQNTGELFF
many | TRBJ2-5 | TRBV10-3 | TRBD2 | TGTGCCATCAGTGGCAGCGGGGACCAAGAGACCCAGTACTTC | CAISGSGDQETQYF
NA | TRBJ2-3 | TRBV6-2/TRBV6-3 | TRBD2 | TGTGCCAGCAGTCCCGGGACTAGCGGGGGCTCTAGCACAGATACGCAGTATTTT | CASSPGTSGGSSTDTQYF
NA | TRBJ2-1 | TRBV9 | NA | TGTGCCAGCGGAGGAAGCTTCTACAATGAGCAGTTCTTC | CASGGSFYNEQFF
NA | TRBJ1-2 | TRBV28 | NA | TGTGCCAGCAGTTTACTGACAGGTCAAGGCTACACCTTC | CASSLLTGQGYTF
NA | TRBJ1-1 | TRBV7-9 | TRBD1 | TGTGCCAGCAGCGAACAGGGGAGGGCTTTCTTT | CASSEQGRAFF
NA | TRBJ2-2 | TRBV5-1 | NA | TGCGCCAGCAGCTTGGGGCAAACCAGGGCCGGGGAGCTGTTTTTT | CASSLGQTRAGELFF
few | TRBJ2-2 | TRBV6-1 | NA | TGTGCCAGCATAGTAGGGTCCAACACCGGGGAGCTGTTTTTT | CASIVGSNTGELFF
NA | TRBJ2-1 | TRBV4-1 | TRBD2 | TGCGCCAGCAGCCAGGAGGGAGCGGGGTATGAGCAGTTCTTC | CASSQEGAGYEQFF
many | TRBJ1-1 | TRBV7-2 | NA | TGTGCCAGCAGCTCGGGGGTCGTAGAGAACACTGAAGCTTTCTTT | CASSSGVVENTEAFF
many | TRBJ2-3 | TRBV5-1 | NA | TGCGCCAGCAGCTTGACTTTTTCCACAGATACGCAGTATTTT | CASSLTFSTDTQYF
many | TRBJ1-5 | TRBV6-1 | NA | TGTGCCAGCAGTGTTTACAGGGCCAATCAGCCCCAGCATTTT | CASSVYRANQPQHF
many | TRBJ2-1 | TRBV12-3/TRBV12-4 | TRBD2 | TGTGCCAGCAGACCCATCTCCGGGACTAGCGGGGGGGGGTACAATGAGCAGTTCTTC | CASRPISGTSGGGYNEQFF
many | TRBJ2-1 | TRBV24-1 | TRBD2 | TGTGCCACAGAGATCGCGGGGGCCTACAATGAGCAGTTCTTC | CATEIAGAYNEQFF
NA | TRBJ1-6 | TRBV28 | TRBD1 | TGTGCCAGCAGGGGACAGGGGAGACCCCTCCACTTT | CASRGQGRPLHF
few | TRBJ2-1 | TRBV2 | NA | TGTGCCAGCAGGTTGGACAGATACAATGAGCAGTTCTTC | CASRLDRYNEQFF
NA | TRBJ1-4 | TRBV25-1 | NA | TGTGCCAGCAGTTCTCAGCGTTCCCGCGGCGAAAAACTGTTTTTT | CASSSQRSRGEKLFF
many | TRBJ1-2 | TRBV28 | TRBD1 | TGTGCCAGCAGTTCGACAGGGATCGGCTATGGCTACACCTTC | CASSSTGIGYGYTF
few | TRBJ2-1 | TRBV6-5 | TRBD2 | TGTGCCAGCAGTCGTGGACTAGCAACGATAGATGAGCAGTTCTTC | CASSRGLATIDEQFF
NA | TRBJ1-5 | TRBV4-1 | NA | TGCGCCAGCAGCCAAGATGGGGGGGGAGTAGGGCCCCAGCATTTT | CASSQDGGGVGPQHF
many | TRBJ2-1 | TRBV28 | TRBD2 | TGTGCCAGCAGTTCCTTCGCTAGCGGGGGGTATCACAATGAGCAGTTCTTC | CASSSFASGGYHNEQFF
few | TRBJ2-2 | TRBV7-2 | NA | TGTGCCAGCAGCTTAAATTCCGGGGTAGAGACCGGGGAGCTGTTTTTT | CASSLNSGVETGELFF
NA | TRBJ1-2 | TRBV6-6 | TRBD1 | TGTGCCAGCAGTCCGCAGGGGGACGGCTACACCTTC | CASSPQGDGYTF
many | TRBJ1-5 | TRBV10-3 | TRBD1 | TGTGCCACAGGACAGGGGGCCGGGCAGCCCCAGCATTTT | CATGQGAGQPQHF
few | TRBJ1-2 | TRBV2 | NA | TGTGCCAGCAGTCAGATACAGGGAGTAAGCTATGGCTACACCTTC | CASSQIQGVSYGYTF
NA | TRBJ2-3 | TRBV7-9 | NA | TGTGCCAGCAGCTCGGGAACAAGTACGGATACGCAGTATTTT | CASSSGTSTDTQYF
many | TRBJ2-7 | TRBV12-3/TRBV12-4 | TRBD1 | TGTGCCAGCAGGGGACAGGTCGTTGGCGAGCAGTACTTC | CASRGQVVGEQYF
NA | TRBJ2-5 | TRBV27 | TRBD1 | TGTGCCAGCAGTGCCCACAGGGGTGGGGAGACCCAGTACTTC | CASSAHRGGETQYF
NA | TRBJ2-7 | TRBV10-3 | NA | TGTGCCATCAGTGGCGGGGCCTACTACGAGCAGTACTTC | CAISGGAYYEQYF
NA | TRBJ2-3 | TRBV28 | TRBD1 | TGTGCCAGCAGGCAGGGGGTACGCACAGATACGCAGTATTTT | CASRQGVRTDTQYF
NA | TRBJ2-7 | TRBV6-5 | NA | TGTGCCAGCAGTTACGATCGGGGATCGTCCTACGAGCAGTACTTC | CASSYDRGSSYEQYF
many | TRBJ2-2 | TRBV7-2 | TRBD2 | TGTGCCAGCAGCTTACTGCTAGCGGGAACCACCGGGGAGCTGTTTTTT | CASSLLLAGTTGELFF
NA | TRBJ2-1 | TRBV4-2 | NA | TGTGCCAGCAGCCAAGAAAAAGGGTACAATGAGCAGTTCTTC | CASSQEKGYNEQFF
NA | TRBJ2-5 | TRBV24-1 | TRBD2 | TGTGCCACCAGTGAGTCCGGGACTAGCGGACAAGAGACCCAGTACTTC | CATSESGTSGQETQYF
NA | TRBJ2-6 | TRBV7-9 | TRBD2 | TGTGCCAGCAGCCCGTCCCTAGGGACTAGCGGGGGCTACTCTGGGGCCAACGTCCTGACTTTC | CASSPSLGTSGGYSGANVLTF